The entry that follows covers one T cell receptor beta chain sequence. V lost 4 bases, J lost 2 bases, and 15 bases lay in between. The CDR3 runs 16 residues. Germline CDR1 reads LNHDA; CDR2 reads SQIVND (reference sequence). This entry is derived from a study of T cell changes during pregnancy in multiple sclerosis. Produced via immunoSEQ multiplex PCR; TCRdb's table is partial and in-frame only. The sample has tens of thousands of clones, roughly 91% seen once. The sample was peripheral blood, taken in the third trimester of pregnancy. This chain links TRBV19 with TRBJ1-3; D may be TRBD1 (5 bases). The source is a female donor in good health, enrolled as a control in a pregnancy study. As DNA, the CDR3 is TGTGCCAGTAGTACCGGTTATGCAGGGCCTGGAAACACCATATATTTT. Encoded protein: CASSTGYAGPGNTIYF. Based on the CDR3 plus reference TRBV19 and TRBJ1-3, the full variable domain is DGGITQSPKYLFRKEGQNVTLSCEQNLNHDAMYWYRQDPGQGLRLIYYSQIVNDFQKGDIAEGYSVSREKKESFPLTVTSAQKNPTAFYLCASSTGYAGPGNTIYFGEGSWLTVV.